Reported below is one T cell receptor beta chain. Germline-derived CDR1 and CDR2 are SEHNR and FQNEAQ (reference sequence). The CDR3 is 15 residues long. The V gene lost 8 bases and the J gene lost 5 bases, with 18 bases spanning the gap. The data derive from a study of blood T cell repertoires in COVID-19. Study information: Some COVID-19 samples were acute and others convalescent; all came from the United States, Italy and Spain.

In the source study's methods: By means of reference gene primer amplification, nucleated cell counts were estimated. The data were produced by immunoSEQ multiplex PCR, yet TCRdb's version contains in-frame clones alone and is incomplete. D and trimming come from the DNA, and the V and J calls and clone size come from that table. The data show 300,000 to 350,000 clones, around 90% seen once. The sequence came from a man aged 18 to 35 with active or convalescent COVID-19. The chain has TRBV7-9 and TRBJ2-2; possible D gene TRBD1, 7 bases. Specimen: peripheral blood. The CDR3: CASEGARGRTGELFF. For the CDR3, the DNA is TGTGCCAGCGAGGGGGCCCGGGGGCGGACCGGGGAGCTGTTTTTT.